A selection of T cell receptor beta chains follows, all from one sample in a study of long-term antiretroviral therapy in people with HIV. Assay used: immunoSEQ multiplex PCR; TCRdb lists only in-frame clones, some missing. The sample yields 25,000 to 35,000 clones, less than 98% seen once. This specimen consisted of unsorted PBMCs, obtained 6.9 years after starting antiretroviral therapy. Every receptor here comes from a man aged 30 to 39 with HIV. Each CDR3 is given with its conserved first and last residue. D genes are given only for firm matches. Only part of the rows carry a size: once, few, many, or a class if the clone is expanded.

V gene	J gene	D gene	clone size	CDR3 length	CDR3 protein
TRBV4-2	TRBJ1-5	.	.	15	CASSQGQDPDQPQHF
TRBV7-6	TRBJ2-1	TRBD2	.	18	CASSLAVLAGQFAGEQFF
TRBV7-2	TRBJ1-5	.	.	17	CASSPGGRAVHNQPQHF
TRBV9	TRBJ2-5	.	.	11	CASSEGETQYF
TRBV2	TRBJ2-3	TRBD2	.	18	CASNTGTSGGANTDTQYF
TRBV19	TRBJ1-1	.	.	14	CASSIGGTNTEAFF
TRBV6-1	TRBJ2-5	.	.	12	CASSEFGGTQYF
TRBV6-1	TRBJ2-7	.	.	15	CASSEIGAGSYEQYF
TRBV5-1	TRBJ2-3	.	.	14	CASSPHGGTDTQYF
TRBV16	TRBJ1-5	.	.	16	CASSQTIGGRNQPQHF
TRBV9	TRBJ2-2	.	.	15	CASSTTGAGAGELFF
TRBV4-2	TRBJ2-2	.	.	15	CASSQEGRDTGELFF
TRBV12-5	TRBJ2-1	TRBD2	.	19	CASGLAHGTSGGTYNEQFF
TRBV11-3	TRBJ2-3	TRBD2	.	18	CASSTRTSGRGDVDTQYF
TRBV11-2	TRBJ2-1	.	.	13	CASSPGGGEEQFF
TRBV7-9	TRBJ2-7	.	.	12	CASSFAGVPQYF
TRBV7-2	TRBJ2-3	TRBD2	once	14	CASSLTSGTDTQYF
TRBV10-3	TRBJ2-2	.	.	16	CAISENGLLEAGELFF
TRBV6-6	TRBJ1-2	.	.	15	CASINLGEASYGYTF
TRBV15	TRBJ1-1	TRBD1	.	17	CATSTLGQGAANTEAFF